These T cell receptor beta chains were read from a single sample in a study of CD8+ T cells in alopecia areata. Sequencing was performed with immunoSEQ multiplex PCR; in TCRdb, only in-frame clones are kept and a portion is missing. The sample includes under 350,000 clones, roughly 60% of them seen just once. The source was CD4+ T cells sorted from blood, collected at week 24, from a patient treated with tofacitinib. The receptor set was obtained from a human donor with alopecia areata. Each CDR3 is given with its conserved first and last residue. A D gene is named only where the DNA matches it firmly. Size values are once, few and many counts, or a class for expanded clones, and some rows have none.

v_call	d_call	clone_size	j_call	cdr3_aa	cdr3_nt
TRBV30	.	.	TRBJ1-1	CAWYLVGFRTEAFF	TGTGCCTGGTATTTAGTGGGGTTCCGCACTGAAGCTTTCTTT
TRBV9	.	.	TRBJ1-6	CASSPRGNWRDSPLHF	TGTGCCAGCAGCCCCCGGGGAAACTGGAGGGATTCACCCCTCCACTTT
TRBV15	.	.	TRBJ2-5	CATSRDPLQETQYF	TGTGCCACCAGCAGAGACCCTCTCCAAGAGACCCAGTACTTC
TRBV7-9	.	.	TRBJ1-1	CASSQTQGTEAFF	TGTGCCAGCAGCCAGACCCAGGGCACTGAAGCTTTCTTT
TRBV7-2	TRBD2	.	TRBJ2-7	CASSPFVGGSYEQYF	TGTGCCAGCAGCCCTTTTGTCGGGGGGAGCTACGAGCAGTACTTC
TRBV29-1	.	few	TRBJ2-2	CSVGVQGPAGELFF	TGCAGCGTTGGGGTGCAGGGTCCGGCCGGGGAGCTGTTTTTT
TRBV4-3	TRBD2	few	TRBJ2-3	CASRDGGSTDTQYF	TGCGCCAGCAGGGACGGGGGGAGCACAGATACGCAGTATTTT
TRBV27	.	few	TRBJ2-7	CASRRGYEQYF	TGTGCCAGCAGACGGGGCTACGAGCAGTACTTC
TRBV19	.	few	TRBJ2-3	CASSMGNREDTQYF	TGTGCCAGTAGTATGGGGAACAGGGAAGATACGCAGTATTTT
TRBV5-1	TRBD2	once	TRBJ2-1	CASSFSGGPYNEQFF	TGCGCCAGCAGCTTTAGCGGGGGGCCTTACAATGAGCAGTTCTTC
TRBV30	.	.	TRBJ1-6	CAWSVENSPLHF	TGTGCCTGGAGTGTAGAGAATTCACCCCTCCACTTT
TRBV4-1	TRBD2	.	TRBJ2-5	CASSQGTSGGLQETQYF	TGCGCCAGCAGCCAGGGGACTAGCGGGGGACTTCAGGAGACCCAGTACTTC
TRBV18	.	.	TRBJ1-1	CASSPQGTVGVNTEAFF	TGTGCCAGCTCACCCCAAGGAACGGTGGGGGTGAACACTGAAGCTTTCTTT
TRBV4-1	TRBD2	few	TRBJ2-3	CASSQELAGGLLSTDTQYF	TGCGCCAGCAGCCAAGAGCTAGCGGGGGGCCTCCTGAGCACAGATACGCAGTATTTT
TRBV6-6	.	few	TRBJ2-5	CASSSRETQYF	TGTGCCAGCAGTTCTCGGGAGACCCAGTACTTC
TRBV15	.	few	TRBJ2-4	CATSRPTGAKNIQYF	TGTGCCACCAGCAGACCAACAGGAGCCAAAAACATTCAGTACTTC
TRBV6-5	TRBD1	.	TRBJ2-1	CASSRTADRANEQFF	TGTGCCAGCAGTCGTACCGCGGACAGGGCGAATGAGCAGTTCTTC
TRBV9	.	once	TRBJ2-3	CASSVEITGTDTQYF	TGTGCCAGCAGCGTGGAGATAACGGGCACAGATACGCAGTATTTT
TRBV7-9	.	few	TRBJ1-2	CASSLASPGPGYTF	TGTGCCAGCAGCTTAGCTTCCCCCGGGCCGGGCTACACCTTC
TRBV6-5	.	few	TRBJ2-7	CASSYSRTLYEQYF	TGTGCCAGCAGTTACTCTCGGACACTCTACGAGCAGTACTTC
TRBV27	.	.	TRBJ2-1	CASSFSVAYNEQFF	TGTGCCAGCAGTTTCTCAGTGGCCTACAATGAGCAGTTCTTC
TRBV28	.	.	TRBJ1-2	CASNYRRSGYTF	TGTGCCAGCAACTACAGGAGGTCCGGCTACACCTTC
TRBV9	.	.	TRBJ1-2	CASSGSAEGHYTF	TGTGCCAGCAGCGGGTCAGCCGAGGGGCACTACACCTTC
TRBV29-1	TRBD1	.	TRBJ2-7	CSVEPDRGSSYEQYF	TGCAGCGTAGAACCCGACAGGGGTAGCTCCTACGAGCAGTACTTC
TRBV29-1	TRBD1	.	TRBJ1-2	CSVESGQAPRRGGYTF	TGCAGCGTTGAGTCGGGACAGGCTCCCCGGAGAGGTGGCTACACCTTC
TRBV4-1	TRBD2	.	TRBJ2-1	CASSQDPLGRGIFDEQFF	TGCGCCAGCAGCCAAGATCCCTTAGGGAGGGGAATTTTCGATGAGCAGTTCTTC
TRBV5-4	.	.	TRBJ2-5	CASSLVQETQYF	TGTGCCAGCAGCTTAGTCCAAGAGACCCAGTACTTC
TRBV7-2	TRBD1	few	TRBJ2-3	CASSTTGTASTDTQYF	TGTGCCAGCAGCACCACCGGGACAGCAAGCACAGATACGCAGTATTTT
TRBV7-3	.	.	TRBJ2-2	CASSRTENTGELFF	TGTGCCAGCTCGAGGACGGAGAACACCGGGGAGCTGTTTTTT
TRBV6-6	TRBD1	once	TRBJ1-1	CASGTGAWNTEAFF	TGTGCCAGTGGGACAGGCGCATGGAACACTGAAGCTTTCTTT
TRBV7-8	TRBD1	.	TRBJ1-1	CASSLGTGATEAFF	TGTGCCAGCAGCTTAGGGACAGGGGCCACTGAAGCTTTCTTT
TRBV7-6	TRBD1	.	TRBJ2-7	CASSLSDRVSSYEQYF	TGTGCCAGCAGCTTATCGGACAGGGTTAGCTCCTACGAGCAGTACTTC
TRBV25-1	.	.	TRBJ1-4	CASSPTGRTNEKLFF	TGTGCCAGCAGTCCCACCGGGAGAACTAATGAAAAACTGTTTTTT
TRBV4-1	TRBD2	few	TRBJ2-5	CASSQAWAAGGFSQETQYF	TGCGCCAGCAGCCAAGCTTGGGCAGCGGGGGGCTTCAGTCAAGAGACCCAGTACTTC
TRBV7-2	.	few	TRBJ2-7	CASSRLGPTYEQYF	TGTGCCAGCAGCCGACTAGGCCCTACCTACGAGCAGTACTTC
TRBV23-1	.	few	TRBJ1-4	CASSDYSRGTGKLFF	TGCGCCAGCAGTGACTACTCTCGGGGAACGGGGAAACTGTTTTTT
TRBV19	TRBD2	.	TRBJ2-1	CASSAERGISYNEQFF	TGTGCCAGTAGTGCCGAGCGGGGTATCTCCTACAATGAGCAGTTCTTC